Presented here are 7 T cell receptor beta chains from one specimen sequenced in a study of T cell responses to AZD1222 COVID-19 vaccine. Using immunoSEQ multiplex PCR, the repertoire was profiled, and TCRdb retains in-frame clones only, with some absent. The sample lists approximately 200,000 clones, 85% to 90% occurring once. Material: peripheral blood, obtained on day 0 of AZD1222 vaccination. The receptor source for this set is an adult in good health.

The V gene is TRBV18, the J gene TRBJ1-1, with a possible D match to TRBD1 (5 bases). V lost 3 bases to trimming and J lost 5 bases, with 16 bases between them. From germline, CDR1 is KGHSH and CDR2 LQKENI. This CDR3 has 15 residues. DNA for the CDR3: TGTGCCAGCTCACCCTCAAGCGGGGCTGGGACTGAAGCTTTCTTT. Translated: CASSPSSGAGTEAFF.

V is TRBV9 and J is TRBJ2-5; 8 bases match TRBD1. CDR3 length: 14 residues. Germline CDR1 reads SGDLS; CDR2 reads YYNGEE. The V gene end was trimmed by 1 base and the J gene end by 5 bases; junction bases not matched to a gene: 4. The DNA of the CDR3 is TGTGCCAGCAGCGTAAATAGACAGGGGGAGACCCAGTACTTC. Its translation is CASSVNRQGETQYF.

This clone has only one observation. The V gene is TRBV9, the J gene TRBJ2-2; D ambiguous. The CDR3 spans 13 residues. CDR1 and CDR2 (germline): SGDLS, YYNGEE. Deletions cut 0 bases from V and 6 bases from J, with 6 bases between. The CDR3 bases are TGTGCCAGCAGCGTAGCTTATTCCGGGGAGCTGTTTTTT. It encodes CASSVAYSGELFF. Combining the CDR3 with reference TRBV9 and TRBJ2-2 gives the whole variable domain DSGVTQTPKHLITATGQRVTLRCSPRSGDLSVYWYQQSLDQGLQFLIQYYNGEERAKGNILERFSAQQFPDLHSELNLSSLELGDSALYFCASSVAYSGELFFGEGSRLTVL.

Notes on this clone: In the same sample, other DNA sequences code for this CDR3. The V and J genes are TRBV28 and TRBJ2-2; no firm D call. CDR1 is MDHEN and CDR2 is SYDVKM in the germline V gene. There are 13 residues in the CDR3. CDR3 sequence (DNA): TGTGCGTTAGGGTCAGTGAACACCGGGGAGCTGTTTTTT. Protein sequence: CALGSVNTGELFF.

V gene TRBV6-1 combines with J gene TRBJ2-1; the match to TRBD1 covers 8 bases. CDR1 is MNHNS, CDR2 SASEGT, per germline. The trim removed 0 bases at V and 7 bases at J, leaving 14 bases unmatched. There are 18 residues in the CDR3. The CDR3 loop is CASSEALSRQGSRNEQFF. The CDR3 bases are TGTGCCAGCAGTGAAGCTCTAAGTCGACAGGGGTCCAGAAATGAGCAGTTCTTC.

This clone appeared once. The CDR3 DNA sequence: TGTGCCGGCCGGTCTGAAGCTTTCTTT. Its translation is CAGRSEAFF. The chain carries TRBV9 and TRBJ1-1; D not certain. V lost 10 bases to trimming and J lost 6 bases, with 7 bases between them. CDR1 is SGDLS, CDR2 YYNGEE, per germline. The CDR3 consists of 9 residues. Based on the CDR3 plus reference TRBV9 and TRBJ1-1, the full variable domain is DSGVTQTPKHLITATGQRVTLRCSPRSGDLSVYWYQQSLDQGLQFLIQYYNGEERAKGNILERFSAQQFPDLHSELNLSSLELGDSALYFCAGRSEAFFGQGTRLTVV.

The CDR3 bases are TGTGCCAGCAGCTCGGCGGGGCAGGCGAACACCGGGGAGCTGTTTTTT. Its protein product is CASSSAGQANTGELFF. The genes are TRBV7-8 and TRBJ2-2, with D perhaps matching TRBD2 (6 bases). Trimming left V 4 bases short and J 0 bases short, with 12 bases between. Germline CDR1 SGHVS, CDR2 FQNEAQ. The CDR3 spans 16 residues.